The T cell receptor beta chain described here comes from a study of OX40 agonist ivuxolimab in advanced cancers. Looking at the study overall: Prior therapy, whether anti-PD-1, anti-PD-L1 or anti-CTLA-4, was allowed, and roughly 44% had some.

In germline, CDR1 is SGHKS, CDR2 YYEKEE (reference sequence). V shed 4 bases and J shed 2 bases, with 18 bases lying between them. The CDR3 spans 16 residues. Only a few counts were recorded for this clone. The antigen remains unidentified. Here immunoSEQ multiplex PCR was the method, and the copy in TCRdb shows in-frame clones only, minus some. In the table there are tens of thousands of clones, approximately 75% of which are singletons. Study conclusions and caveats: Not determined was the antigen specificity of the expanded peripheral T cells.

The chain employs TRBV5-5 and TRBJ2-5; weak D call: TRBD1 (5 bases). Sequenced material: CD4+ or CD8+ T cells sorted from blood, taken in a trial of the OX40 agonist ivuxolimab. This receptor was identified in an adult with an advanced solid tumor such as melanoma, head and neck, liver or kidney cancer. CDR3 coding DNA: TGTGCCAGCAGCGGTCGCCAGGGCGGTGGGCAAGAGACCCAGTACTTC. Its protein is CASSGRQGGGQETQYF. Full variable domain (rest looked up from reference TRBV5-5 and TRBJ2-5): DAGVTQSPTHLIKTRGQQVTLRCSPISGHKSVSWYQQVLGQGPQFIFQYYEKEERGRGNFPDRFSARQFPNYSSELNVNALLLGDSALYLCASSGRQGGGQETQYFGPGTRLLVL.